This entry concerns a single T cell receptor beta chain. The data stem from a study of blood T cell repertoires in COVID-19. Study background: T cells, B-cell-depleted T cells, or PBMCs provided the cDNA or gDNA that served as material.

CDR3 length equals 13 residues. V shed 0 bases and J shed 6 bases, with 10 bases lying between them. Germline CDR1 and CDR2: GTSNPN and SVGIG (reference sequence). Followed over time, Seattle patients had been enrolled while infection was active. Sequenced by immunoSEQ multiplex PCR; TCRdb stores in-frame clones only, minus some. The data hold about 270,000 clones, with approximately 91% observed a single time. Sequencing was carried out using peripheral blood. The receptor's source is a person aged 18 to 35 with COVID-19, enrolled during active disease. The chain couples TRBV30 to TRBJ2-3; D is perhaps TRBD1 (5 bases). In DNA, the CDR3 is TGTGCCTGGAGTGTAGGGGTTCGGGATACGCAGTATTTT. The encoded protein is CAWSVGVRDTQYF. Full variable domain (missing parts from reference TRBV30 and TRBJ2-3): SQTIHQWPATLVQPVGSPLSLECTVEGTSNPNLYWYRQAAGRGLQLLFYSVGIGQISSEVPQNLSASRPQDRQFILSSKKLLLSDSGFYLCAWSVGVRDTQYFGPGTRLTVL.